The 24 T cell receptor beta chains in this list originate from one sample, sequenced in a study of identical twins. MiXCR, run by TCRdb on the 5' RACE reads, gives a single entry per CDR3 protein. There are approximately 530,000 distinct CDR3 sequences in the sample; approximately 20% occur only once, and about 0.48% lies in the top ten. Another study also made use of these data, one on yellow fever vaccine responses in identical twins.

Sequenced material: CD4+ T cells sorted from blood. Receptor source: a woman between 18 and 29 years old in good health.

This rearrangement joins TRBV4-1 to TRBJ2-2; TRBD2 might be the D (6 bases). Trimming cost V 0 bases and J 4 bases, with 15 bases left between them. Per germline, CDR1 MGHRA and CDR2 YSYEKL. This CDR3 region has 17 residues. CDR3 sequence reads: CASSQDGELAGTGELFF. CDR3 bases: TGCGCCAGCAGCCAAGATGGGGAACTAGCAGGCACCGGGGAGCTGTTTTTT.

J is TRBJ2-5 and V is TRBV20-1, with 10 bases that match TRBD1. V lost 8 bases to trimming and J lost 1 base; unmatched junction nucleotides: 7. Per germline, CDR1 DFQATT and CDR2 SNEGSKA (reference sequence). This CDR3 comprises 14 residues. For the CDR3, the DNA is TGCAGTACTACGGGACAGGGGTCCCAAGAGACCCAGTACTTC. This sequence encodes CSTTGQGSQETQYF.

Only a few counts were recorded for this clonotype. CDR3 residues: CASSPPLSDRPREETQYF. In DNA form, the CDR3 reads TGTGCCAGCAGTCCCCCGCTGTCGGACAGGCCGCGGGAAGAGACCCAGTACTTC. The rearrangement joins TRBV12-3 or TRBV12-4 to TRBJ2-5, with TRBD1 matching 7 bases. The CDR3 loop spans 18 amino acids. Losses at the gene ends were 5 bases for V and 3 bases for J; bases not matched to a gene: 18.

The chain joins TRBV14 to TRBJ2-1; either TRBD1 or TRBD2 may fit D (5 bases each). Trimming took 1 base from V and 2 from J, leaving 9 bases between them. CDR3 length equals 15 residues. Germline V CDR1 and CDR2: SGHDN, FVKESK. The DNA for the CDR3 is TGTGCCAGCAGCCAAGGGGGGACGACCTACAATGAGCAGTTCTTC. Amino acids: CASSQGGTTYNEQFF.

In DNA, the CDR3 is TGTGCCAGCAGTTTATTGTGGCGGGGGGCCCAGCCCCAGCATTTT. Amino acids: CASSLLWRGAQPQHF. The V gene is TRBV28, the J gene TRBJ1-5; TRBD1 is a possible D gene (6 bases). Deletions cut 1 base from V and 7 bases from J, with 14 bases between. This CDR3 has 15 residues. Per the germline V gene, CDR1 is MDHEN and CDR2 is SYDVKM.

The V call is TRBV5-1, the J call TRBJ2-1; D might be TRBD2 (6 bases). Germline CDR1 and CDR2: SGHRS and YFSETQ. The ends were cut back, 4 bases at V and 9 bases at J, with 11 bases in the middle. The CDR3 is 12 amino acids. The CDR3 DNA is TGCGCCAGCAGCCACGGAGGGCTTGAGCAGTTCTTC. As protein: CASSHGGLEQFF.

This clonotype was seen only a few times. The CDR3 DNA is TGTGCCAGCATTAACAGGAGCTACGAGCAGTACTTC. Translation: CASINRSYEQYF. The rearrangement links TRBV28 to TRBJ2-7, with D possibly TRBD1 on 5 matching bases. The CDR3 spans 12 residues. Germline assignment: CDR1 MDHEN and CDR2 SYDVKM. The V end lost 7 bases, the J end lost 3 bases, and 10 bases lay between the germline ends.

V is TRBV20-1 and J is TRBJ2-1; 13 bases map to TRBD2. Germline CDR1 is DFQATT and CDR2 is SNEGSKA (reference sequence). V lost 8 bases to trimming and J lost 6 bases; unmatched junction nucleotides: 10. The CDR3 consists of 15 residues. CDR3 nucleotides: TGCAGTTGGACTAGCGGGAGAGTAAATAGCAATGAGCAGTTCTTC. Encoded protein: CSWTSGRVNSNEQFF.

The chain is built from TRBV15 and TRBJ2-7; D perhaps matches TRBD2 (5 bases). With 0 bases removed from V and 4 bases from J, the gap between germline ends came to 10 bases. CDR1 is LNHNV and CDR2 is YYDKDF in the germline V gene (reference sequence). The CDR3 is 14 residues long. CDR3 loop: CATSRDRTGYEQYF. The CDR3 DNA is TGTGCCACCAGCAGAGATAGGACTGGTTACGAGCAGTACTTC. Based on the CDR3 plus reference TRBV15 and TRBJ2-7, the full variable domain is DAMVIQNPRYQVTQFGKPVTLSCSQTLNHNVMYWYQQKSSQAPKLLFHYYDKDFNNEADTPDNFQSRRPNTSFCFLDIRSPGLGDTAMYLCATSRDRTGYEQYFGPGTRLTVT.

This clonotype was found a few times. The CDR3 region has the DNA TGTGCCAGCAGCCTCCAACCGTTCACAGGGAGACAGTTCTTC. Amino acid sequence: CASSLQPFTGRQFF. The chain employs TRBV3-1 and TRBJ2-1; possibly TRBD1 for D (6 bases). V was trimmed by 4 bases and J by 13 bases, leaving 20 bases between them. The germline V gene encodes CDR1 LGHDT and CDR2 YNNKEL (reference sequence). This CDR3 has 14 residues.

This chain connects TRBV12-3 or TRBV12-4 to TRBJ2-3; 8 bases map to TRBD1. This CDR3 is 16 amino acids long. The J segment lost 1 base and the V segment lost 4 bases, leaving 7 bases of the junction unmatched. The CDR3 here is CASSSPTGVGTDTQYF. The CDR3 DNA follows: TGTGCCAGCAGTTCCCCGACAGGGGTGGGCACAGATACGCAGTATTTT.

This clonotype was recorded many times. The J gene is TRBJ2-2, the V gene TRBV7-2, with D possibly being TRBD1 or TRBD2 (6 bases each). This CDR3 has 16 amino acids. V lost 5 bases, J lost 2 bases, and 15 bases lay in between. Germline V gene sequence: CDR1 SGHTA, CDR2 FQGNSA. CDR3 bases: TGTGCCAGCAGCCCTCAGGGGCGGGGAAACACCGGGGAGCTGTTTTTT. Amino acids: CASSPQGRGNTGELFF.

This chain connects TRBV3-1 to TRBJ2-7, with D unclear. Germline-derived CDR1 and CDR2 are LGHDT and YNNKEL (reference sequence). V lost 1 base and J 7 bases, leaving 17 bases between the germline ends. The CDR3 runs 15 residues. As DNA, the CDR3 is TGTGCCAGCAGCCAAGGGAAGGCCCCATTTGGGGAGCAGTACTTC. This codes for CASSQGKAPFGEQYF.

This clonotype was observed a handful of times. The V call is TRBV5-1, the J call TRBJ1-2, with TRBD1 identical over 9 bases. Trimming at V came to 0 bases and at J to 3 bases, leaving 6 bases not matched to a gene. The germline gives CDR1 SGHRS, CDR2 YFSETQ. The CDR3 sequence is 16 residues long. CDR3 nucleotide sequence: TGCGCCAGCAGCTTGGAGGTGTGGACAGGGGACTATGGCTACACCTTC. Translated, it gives CASSLEVWTGDYGYTF.

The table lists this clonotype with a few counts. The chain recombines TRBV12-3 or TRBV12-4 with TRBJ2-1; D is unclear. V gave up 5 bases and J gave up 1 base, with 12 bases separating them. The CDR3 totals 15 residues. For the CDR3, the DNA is TGTGCCAGCAGTCAAACATGGTCGTCCTACAATGAGCAGTTCTTC. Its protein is CASSQTWSSYNEQFF.

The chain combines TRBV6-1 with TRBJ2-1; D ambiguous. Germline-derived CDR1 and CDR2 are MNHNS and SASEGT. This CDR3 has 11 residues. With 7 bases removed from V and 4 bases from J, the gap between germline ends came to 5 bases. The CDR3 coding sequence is TGTGCCAGCATGAAGTACAATGAGCAGTTCTTC. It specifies CASMKYNEQFF.

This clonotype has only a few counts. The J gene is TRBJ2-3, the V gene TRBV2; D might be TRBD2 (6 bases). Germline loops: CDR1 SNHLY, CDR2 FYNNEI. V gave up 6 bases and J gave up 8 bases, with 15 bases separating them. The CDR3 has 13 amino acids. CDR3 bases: TGTGCCAGCAGACGACTAGACCCCGGTACGCAGTATTTT. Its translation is CASRRLDPGTQYF.

The CDR3 bases are TGTGCCAGCAGCCCAGACCTCAGAAACTATGGCTACACCTTC. Protein: CASSPDLRNYGYTF. The chain combines TRBV28 with TRBJ1-2, with D unclear. The V gene's germline CDR1 is MDHEN and CDR2 SYDVKM. This CDR3 is built from 14 residues. Trimming removed 6 bases from V and 2 bases from J, with 13 bases in between.

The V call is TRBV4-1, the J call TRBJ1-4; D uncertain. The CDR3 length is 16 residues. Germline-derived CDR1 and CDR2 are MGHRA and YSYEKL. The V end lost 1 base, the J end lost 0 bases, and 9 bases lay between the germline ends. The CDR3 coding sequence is TGCGCCAGCAGCCAAGTTTATAGCGCAACTAATGAAAAACTGTTTTTT. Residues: CASSQVYSATNEKLFF.

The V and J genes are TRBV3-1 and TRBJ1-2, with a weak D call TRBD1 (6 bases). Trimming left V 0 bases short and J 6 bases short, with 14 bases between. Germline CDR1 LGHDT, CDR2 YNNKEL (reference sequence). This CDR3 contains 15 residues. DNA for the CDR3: TGTGCCAGCAGCCAAGATTGGGGGGCGTTGAATGGCTACACCTTC. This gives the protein CASSQDWGALNGYTF.

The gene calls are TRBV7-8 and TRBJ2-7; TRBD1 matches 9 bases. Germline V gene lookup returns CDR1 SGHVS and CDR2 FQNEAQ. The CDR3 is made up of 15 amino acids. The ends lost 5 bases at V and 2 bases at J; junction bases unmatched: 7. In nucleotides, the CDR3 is TGTGCCAGCAGCCTATACGGGACAGGGCCCTACGAGCAGTACTTC. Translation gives CASSLYGTGPYEQYF.

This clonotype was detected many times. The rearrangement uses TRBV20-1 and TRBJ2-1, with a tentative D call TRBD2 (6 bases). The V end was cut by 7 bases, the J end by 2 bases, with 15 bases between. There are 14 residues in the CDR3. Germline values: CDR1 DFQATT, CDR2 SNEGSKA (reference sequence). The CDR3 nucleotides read TGCAGTGTCAGCGGGCACCCTACCTACAATGAGCAGTTCTTC. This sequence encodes CSVSGHPTYNEQFF.

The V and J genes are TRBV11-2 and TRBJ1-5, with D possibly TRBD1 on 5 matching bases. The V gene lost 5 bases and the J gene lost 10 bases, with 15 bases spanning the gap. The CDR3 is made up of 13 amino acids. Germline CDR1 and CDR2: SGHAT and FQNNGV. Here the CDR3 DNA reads TGTGCCAGCAGCACGCCCTCAGGGAAACCCCAGCATTTT. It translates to CASSTPSGKPQHF.

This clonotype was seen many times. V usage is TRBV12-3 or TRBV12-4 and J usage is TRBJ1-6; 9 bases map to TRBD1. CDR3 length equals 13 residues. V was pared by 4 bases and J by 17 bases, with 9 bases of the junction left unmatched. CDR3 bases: TGTGCCAGCAGTTCCGGTGGGACAGGGTTGTTCCACTTT. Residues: CASSSGGTGLFHF.